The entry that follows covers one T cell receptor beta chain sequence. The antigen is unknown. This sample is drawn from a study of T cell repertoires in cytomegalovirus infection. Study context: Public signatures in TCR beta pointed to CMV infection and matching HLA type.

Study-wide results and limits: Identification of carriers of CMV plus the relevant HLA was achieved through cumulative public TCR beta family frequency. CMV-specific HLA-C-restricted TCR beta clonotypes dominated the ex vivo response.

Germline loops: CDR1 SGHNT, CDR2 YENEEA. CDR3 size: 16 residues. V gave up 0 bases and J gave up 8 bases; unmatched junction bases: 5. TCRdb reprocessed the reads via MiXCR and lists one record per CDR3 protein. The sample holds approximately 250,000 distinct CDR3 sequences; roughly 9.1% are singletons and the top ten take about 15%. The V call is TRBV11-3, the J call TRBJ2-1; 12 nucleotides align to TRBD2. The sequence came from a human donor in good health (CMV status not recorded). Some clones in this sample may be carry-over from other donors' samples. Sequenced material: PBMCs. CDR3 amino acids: CASSLDLAGGLDEQFF. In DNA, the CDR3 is TGTGCCAGCAGCTTAGATCTAGCGGGAGGGCTGGATGAGCAGTTCTTC.